The 15 T cell receptor beta chains reported below all come from one sample, sequenced in a study of blood T cell repertoires in COVID-19. Libraries were prepared by immunoSEQ multiplex PCR; TCRdb keeps only in-frame clonotypes and omits some of them. Among approximately 14,000 clones listed, approximately 80% were seen once. The sequencing input was peripheral blood. Receptors originate from a human donor in a cohort sampled during active COVID-19.

V is TRBV3-1 (or the pseudogene TRBV3-2) and J is TRBJ2-2; tentative D call: TRBD2 (7 bases). Germline V CDR1 and CDR2: LGHDT, YNNKEL (reference sequence). This CDR3 has 15 amino acids. V was shortened by 4 bases and J by 4 bases, with 13 bases between the two germline ends. DNA of the CDR3: TGTGCCAGCAGCCTTGGGGGGGCGCGCACCGGGGAGCTGTTTTTT. It yields the protein CASSLGGARTGELFF.

The rearrangement uses TRBV15 and TRBJ2-2, with 9 nucleotides matching TRBD2. CDR3 length: 17 residues. CDR1 and CDR2 from the germline V gene are LNHNV and YYDKDF (reference sequence). The V gene end was trimmed by 1 base and the J gene end by 0 bases; junction bases not matched to a gene: 3. CDR3: CATSRASGTANTGELFF. CDR3 coding DNA: TGTGCCACCAGCAGAGCTAGCGGGACCGCGAACACCGGGGAGCTGTTTTTT.

V usage is TRBV6-6 and J usage is TRBJ1-2, with 8 positions matching TRBD1. The CDR3 extends over 15 amino acids. Per germline, CDR1 MNHNY and CDR2 SVGAGI (reference sequence). With V trimmed by 2 bases and J by 6 bases, 8 bases remained unmatched. CDR3 amino acids: CASSYPEWTGNGYTF. CDR3 DNA sequence: TGTGCCAGCAGTTACCCCGAATGGACAGGGAATGGCTACACCTTC.

This chain connects TRBV4-3 to TRBJ1-1; possible D gene TRBD1, 6 bases. The CDR3 is 15 amino acids. V lost 0 bases and J 2 bases, leaving 10 bases between the germline ends. The germline CDR1 and CDR2 sequences are LGHNA and YSLEER. The CDR3 DNA reads as TGCGCCAGCAGCCAAGAGGGCAGGGGAAACACTGAAGCTTTCTTT. Translation: CASSQEGRGNTEAFF.

This chain links TRBV3-1 (or the pseudogene TRBV3-2) with TRBJ2-5; 10 bases fit TRBD1. After removal of 3 bases from V and 4 bases from J, the junction contained 5 bases not matched to a gene. This CDR3 is 15 amino acids long. Germline CDR1 reads LGHDT; CDR2 reads YNNKEL (reference sequence). The CDR3 sequence: CASSQGQGFGETQYF. The DNA for the CDR3 is TGTGCCAGCAGCCAGGGACAGGGGTTTGGAGAGACCCAGTACTTC.

The rearrangement links TRBV5-4 to TRBJ1-2; no clear D. The CDR3 length is 14 residues. CDR1 is SGHNT, CDR2 YYREEE, per germline (reference sequence). Deletions cut 0 bases from V and 1 base from J, with 7 bases between. In DNA, the CDR3 is TGTGCCAGCAGCTTGGATCCACTTAACTATGGCTACACCTTC. This sequence encodes CASSLDPLNYGYTF.

Regarding this clone: One junction end does not reproduce the germline sequence, and a read error may be involved. The genes are TRBV7-9 and TRBJ2-2; D is possibly TRBD2 (5 bases). Germline-derived CDR1 and CDR2 are SEHNR and FQNEAQ (reference sequence). This CDR3 contains 16 residues. The CDR3 DNA is TGTGCCAGCACCTTAGATAAGCGGCTGAACACCGGGGAGCTGTTTTTT. This sequence encodes CASTLDKRLNTGELFF.

CDR3 in DNA: TGCGCCAGCAGCTCAGATGGACCCGGCGGGGGTTCACCCCTCCACTTT. Translation gives CASSSDGPGGGSPLHF. V usage is TRBV5-1 and J usage is TRBJ1-6, with a possible D match to TRBD1 (5 bases). The CDR3 is 16 residues long. Trimming left V 3 bases short and J 9 bases short, with 19 bases between. Per germline, CDR1 SGHRS and CDR2 YFSETQ.

Only a few counts were recorded for this clone. The V gene is TRBV7-2, the J gene TRBJ2-7, with 13 bases identical to TRBD2. There are 17 residues in the CDR3. Germline V lookup: CDR1 SGHTA, CDR2 FQGNSA. The V and J ends lost 2 bases and 5 bases, in that order; junction bases with no gene match: 9. CDR3 bases: TGTGCCAGCAGCTTACGGGGGGGACTAGCGGGACTCCACGAGCAGTACTTC. Its protein is CASSLRGGLAGLHEQYF.

V gene TRBV5-1 combines with J gene TRBJ2-6; tentatively, D is TRBD1 (6 bases). Per germline, CDR1 SGHRS and CDR2 YFSETQ. The V end was cut by 6 bases, the J end by 0 bases, with 10 bases between. This CDR3 has 15 residues. DNA for the CDR3: TGCGCCAGCAAACAGGGCGACTCTGGGGCCAACGTCCTGACTTTC. This translates into CASKQGDSGANVLTF.

The chain couples TRBV10-3 to TRBJ1-5; possible D gene TRBD1, 5 bases. This CDR3 is built from 14 residues. Germline V lookup: CDR1 ENHRY, CDR2 SYGVKD. V lost 6 bases, J lost 0 bases, and 9 bases lay in between. The CDR3 here is CAISQTDSNQPQHF. DNA for the CDR3: TGTGCCATCAGCCAGACAGATAGCAATCAGCCCCAGCATTTT.

The chain uses TRBV3-1 (or the pseudogene TRBV3-2) and TRBJ1-1; TRBD1 matches at 8 bases. The trim removed 5 bases at V and 5 bases at J, leaving 7 bases unmatched. The CDR3 contains 14 residues. From germline, CDR1 is LGHDT and CDR2 YNNKEL (reference sequence). CDR3 sequence reads: CASSYYRGRTEAFF. The DNA for the CDR3 is TGTGCCAGCAGCTATTACAGGGGGAGGACTGAAGCTTTCTTT.

V gene TRBV29-1 combines with J gene TRBJ2-5; 7 bases match TRBD1. The CDR3 runs 16 residues. V was pared by 3 bases and J by 3 bases, with 13 bases of the junction left unmatched. The germline V gene has CDR1 SQVTM and CDR2 ANQGSEA. The CDR3 loop is CSVEGSMTGTKETQYF. For the CDR3, the DNA is TGCAGCGTTGAGGGTTCGATGACAGGGACCAAAGAGACCCAGTACTTC.

The V call is TRBV15, the J call TRBJ2-3; 7 bases map to TRBD2. Unmatched junction bases numbered 10, after V lost 6 bases and J lost 4 bases. CDR3 length: 15 amino acids. Germline-derived CDR1 and CDR2 are LNHNV and YYDKDF (reference sequence). The CDR3 DNA sequence: TGTGCCACCAGTTCAACCGGGACTATCTCAGATACGCAGTATTTT. It is translated as CATSSTGTISDTQYF.

V is TRBV5-1 and J is TRBJ2-7; 7 nucleotides match TRBD1. CDR3 length: 15 residues. The ends lost 4 bases at V and 4 bases at J; junction bases unmatched: 11. Germline CDR1 is SGHRS and CDR2 is YFSETQ. Here the CDR3 reads CASSTQPGQHYEQYF. CDR3 nucleotide sequence: TGCGCCAGCAGCACACAGCCGGGACAGCATTACGAGCAGTACTTC.